This T cell receptor (beta chain) was identified in a study of PD-1 blockade in classical Hodgkin lymphoma. Across the study: The patients were dosed with nivolumab 3 mg/kg, infused intravenously every 2 weeks.

With respect to this clone: Its antigen is not known.

The CDR3 has 17 residues. J was trimmed by 2 bases and V by 3 bases; bases with no gene match: 13. CDR1 is MNHEY, CDR2 SMNVEV, per germline (reference sequence). The data were produced by immunoSEQ multiplex PCR, yet TCRdb's version contains in-frame clones alone and is incomplete. Altogether 30,000 or so clones are present, around 90% being singletons, with the ten largest covering around 0.21%. Study-wide findings and caveats: Diversity in CD4+ TCRs, unlike that measured in CD8+ TCRs, had risen significantly by C4D1. Exclusion was the outcome for patients who began nivolumab under 1 year after ASCT.

In every patient, relapse followed autologous stem cell transplantation, while exposure to brentuximab vedotin differed. CD4+ T cells were purified from thawed PBMCs by magnetic negative selection. The clonotype was recovered from a human donor with classical Hodgkin lymphoma. Sequences were derived from CD4+ T cells from blood, sampled at baseline. The chain joins TRBV27 to TRBJ2-7; TRBD2 matches 7 bases. The CDR3 is CASSFYFRDYLTYEQYF. For the CDR3, the DNA is TGTGCCAGCAGTTTCTACTTCCGGGACTACCTTACCTACGAGCAGTACTTC.